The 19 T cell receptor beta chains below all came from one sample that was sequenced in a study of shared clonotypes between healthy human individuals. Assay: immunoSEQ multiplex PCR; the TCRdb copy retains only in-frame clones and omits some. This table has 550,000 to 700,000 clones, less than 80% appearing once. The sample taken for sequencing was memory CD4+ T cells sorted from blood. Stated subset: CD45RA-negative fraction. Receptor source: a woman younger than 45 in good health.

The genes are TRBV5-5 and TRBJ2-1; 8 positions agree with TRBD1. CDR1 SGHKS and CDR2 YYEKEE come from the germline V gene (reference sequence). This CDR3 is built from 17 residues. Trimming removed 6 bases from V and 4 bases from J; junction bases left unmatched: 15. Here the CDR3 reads CASKDPGQVHSYNEQFF. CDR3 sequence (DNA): TGTGCCAGCAAGGACCCGGGACAGGTACATAGTTACAATGAGCAGTTCTTC.

CDR3 nucleotide sequence: TGCGCCAGCAGCATGGAGGCTAGCGGGAGACAGTTCTTC. This sequence encodes CASSMEASGRQFF. The J gene is TRBJ2-1, the V gene TRBV5-1; TRBD2 matches 10 bases. This CDR3 has 13 residues. The germline V gene has CDR1 SGHRS and CDR2 YFSETQ. The V segment lost 4 bases and the J segment 13 bases; nucleotides outside the gene matches: 8. Full variable domain (remainder filled in from reference TRBV5-1 and TRBJ2-1): KAGVTQTPRYLIKTRGQQVTLSCSPISGHRSVSWYQQTPGQGLQFLFEYFSETQRNKGNFPGRFSGRQFSNSRSEMNVSTLELGDSALYLCASSMEASGRQFFGPGTRLTVL.

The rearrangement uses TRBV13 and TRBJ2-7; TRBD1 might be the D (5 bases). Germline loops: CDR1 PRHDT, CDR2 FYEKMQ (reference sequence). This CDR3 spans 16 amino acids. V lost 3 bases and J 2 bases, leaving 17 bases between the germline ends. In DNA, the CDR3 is TGTGCCAGCAGCTTGATGACAGAACCCCAAGCCTACGAGCAGTACTTC. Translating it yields CASSLMTEPQAYEQYF.

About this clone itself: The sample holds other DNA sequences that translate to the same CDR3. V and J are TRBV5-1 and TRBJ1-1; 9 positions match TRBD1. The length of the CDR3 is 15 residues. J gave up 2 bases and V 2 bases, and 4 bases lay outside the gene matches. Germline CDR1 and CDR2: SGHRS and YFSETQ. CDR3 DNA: TGCGCCAGCAGCTTAGGGGACAGGGATAACACTGAAGCTTTCTTT. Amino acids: CASSLGDRDNTEAFF.

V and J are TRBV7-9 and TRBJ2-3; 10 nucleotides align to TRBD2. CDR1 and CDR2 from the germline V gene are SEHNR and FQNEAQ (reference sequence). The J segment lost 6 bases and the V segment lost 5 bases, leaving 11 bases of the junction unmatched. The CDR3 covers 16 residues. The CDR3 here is CASSPRLAGQGDTQYF. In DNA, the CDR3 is TGTGCCAGCAGCCCCAGACTAGCGGGCCAAGGGGATACGCAGTATTTT.

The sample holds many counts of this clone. CDR3 residues: CASSFPPAPEQYF. For the CDR3, the DNA is TGTGCCAGCAGCTTTCCGCCGGCCCCCGAGCAGTACTTC. The chain couples TRBV7-2 to TRBJ2-7; D gene uncertain. The germline V gene has CDR1 SGHTA and CDR2 FQGNSA. The CDR3 has 13 residues. Trimming cost V 3 bases and J 6 bases, with 12 bases left between them.

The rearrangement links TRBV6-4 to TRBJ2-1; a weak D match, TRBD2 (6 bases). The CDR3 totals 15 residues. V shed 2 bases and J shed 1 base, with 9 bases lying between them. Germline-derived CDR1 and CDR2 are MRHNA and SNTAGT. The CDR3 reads CASSDGDLSYNEQFF. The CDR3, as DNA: TGTGCCAGCAGTGACGGGGACTTATCCTACAATGAGCAGTTCTTC.

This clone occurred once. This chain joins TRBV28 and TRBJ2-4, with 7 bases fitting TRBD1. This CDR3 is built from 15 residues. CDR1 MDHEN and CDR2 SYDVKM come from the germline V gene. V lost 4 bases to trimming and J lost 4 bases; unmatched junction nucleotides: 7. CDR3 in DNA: TGTGCCAGCAGTTCCCTGGGACAGCGGAAAAACATTCAGTACTTC. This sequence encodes CASSSLGQRKNIQYF.

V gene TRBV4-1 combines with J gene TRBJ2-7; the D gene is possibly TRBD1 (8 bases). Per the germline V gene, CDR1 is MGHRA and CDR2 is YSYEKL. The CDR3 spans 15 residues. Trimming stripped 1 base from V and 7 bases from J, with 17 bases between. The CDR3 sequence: CASSQVTGGVGEQYF. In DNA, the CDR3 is TGCGCCAGCAGCCAAGTCACAGGGGGGGTTGGGGAGCAGTACTTC.

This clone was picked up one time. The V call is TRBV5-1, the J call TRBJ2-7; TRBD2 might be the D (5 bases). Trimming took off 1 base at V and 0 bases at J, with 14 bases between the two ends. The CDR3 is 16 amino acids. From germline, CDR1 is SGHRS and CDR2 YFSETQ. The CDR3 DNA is TGCGCCAGCAGCTTGATTTTTCGGAGGAGCTCCTACGAGCAGTACTTC. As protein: CASSLIFRRSSYEQYF.

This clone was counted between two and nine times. Written as DNA, the CDR3 is TGTGCCACCAGCAGAGGCCCGACTACTCACACTGAAGCTTTCTTT. Its protein is CATSRGPTTHTEAFF. V and J are TRBV15 and TRBJ1-1; the D is unclear. This CDR3 has 15 residues. Trimming removed 1 base from V and 3 bases from J, with 12 bases in between. CDR1 LNHNV and CDR2 YYDKDF come from the germline V gene (reference sequence).

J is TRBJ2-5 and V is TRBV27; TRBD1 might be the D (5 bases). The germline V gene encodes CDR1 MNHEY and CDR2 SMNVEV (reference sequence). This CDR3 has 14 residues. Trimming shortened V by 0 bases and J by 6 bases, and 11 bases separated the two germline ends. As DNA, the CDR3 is TGTGCCAGCAGTTTATCTAGGGGAATTAAGACCCAGTACTTC. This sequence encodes CASSLSRGIKTQYF.

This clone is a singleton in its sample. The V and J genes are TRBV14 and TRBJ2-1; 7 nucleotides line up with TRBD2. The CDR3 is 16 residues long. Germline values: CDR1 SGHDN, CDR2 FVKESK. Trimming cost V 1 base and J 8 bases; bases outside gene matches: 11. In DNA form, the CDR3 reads TGTGCCAGCAGCCAAGGGTTTCGGACTAGTGAGGATGAGCAGTTCTTC. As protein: CASSQGFRTSEDEQFF.

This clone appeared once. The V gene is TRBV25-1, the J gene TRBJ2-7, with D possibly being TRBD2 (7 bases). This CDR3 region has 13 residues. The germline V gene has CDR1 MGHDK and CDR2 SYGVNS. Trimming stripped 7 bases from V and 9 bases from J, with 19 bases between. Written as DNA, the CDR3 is TGTGCCAGCAAAAGGGGGGGAGAATCGATGCAGTACTTC. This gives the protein CASKRGGESMQYF.

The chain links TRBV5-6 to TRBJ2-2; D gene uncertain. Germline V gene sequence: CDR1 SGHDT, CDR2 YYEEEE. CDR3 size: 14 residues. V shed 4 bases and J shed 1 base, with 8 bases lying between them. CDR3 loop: CASSPTWNTGELFF. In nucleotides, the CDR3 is TGTGCCAGCAGCCCAACATGGAACACCGGGGAGCTGTTTTTT.

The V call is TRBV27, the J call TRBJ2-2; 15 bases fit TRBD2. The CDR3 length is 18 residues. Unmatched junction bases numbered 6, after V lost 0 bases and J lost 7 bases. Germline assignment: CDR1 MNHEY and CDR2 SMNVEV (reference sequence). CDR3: CASSLSGLAGGPIGELFF. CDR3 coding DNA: TGTGCCAGCAGTTTATCCGGACTAGCGGGAGGGCCGATCGGGGAGCTGTTTTTT.

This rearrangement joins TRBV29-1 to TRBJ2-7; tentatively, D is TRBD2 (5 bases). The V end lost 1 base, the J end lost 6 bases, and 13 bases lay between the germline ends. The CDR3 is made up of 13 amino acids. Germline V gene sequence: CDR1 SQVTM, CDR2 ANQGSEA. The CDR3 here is CSVEGQRTGEQYF. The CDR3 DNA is TGCAGCGTTGAAGGGCAGCGGACGGGCGAGCAGTACTTC.

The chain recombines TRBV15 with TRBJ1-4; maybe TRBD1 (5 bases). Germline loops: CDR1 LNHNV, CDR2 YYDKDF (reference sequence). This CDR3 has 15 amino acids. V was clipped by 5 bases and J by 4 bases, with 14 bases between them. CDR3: CATSGPRDRNEKLFF. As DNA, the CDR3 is TGTGCCACCAGCGGGCCCCGGGACCGTAATGAAAAACTGTTTTTT.

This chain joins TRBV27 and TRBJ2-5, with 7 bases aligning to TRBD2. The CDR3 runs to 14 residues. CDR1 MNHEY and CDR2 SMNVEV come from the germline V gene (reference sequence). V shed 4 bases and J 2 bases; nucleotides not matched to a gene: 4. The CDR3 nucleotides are TGTGCCAGCAGTTCCCTACTAGCGCAAGAGACCCAGTACTTC. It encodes CASSSLLAQETQYF.